These T cell receptor beta chains were read from a single sample in a study of T-cell memory formation after mild COVID-19. MiXCR was run by TCRdb on the 5' RACE reads, yielding one entry per CDR3 protein. The data hold 400,000 to 500,000 distinct CDR3 sequences, with 15% to 20% observed a single time. The sequenced sample consisted of PBMCs or a T cell subset sorted from them (not recorded which). These receptors were collected from a young man who had mild COVID-19 (a few samples of this study predate the infection). Cell type and time point are not known. Both conserved end residues are part of each CDR3. Each record gives: J gene, V gene, clone size, D gene, CDR3 protein, CDR3 DNA. The D gene is left open where the match is weak. Not every row has a clone size; where given, it reads once, few, many or a size class.

J gene: TRBJ1-1; V gene: TRBV3-1; clone size: NA; D gene: NA; CDR3 protein: CASSQNDYTEAFF; CDR3 DNA: TGTGCCAGCAGCCAAAACGACTACACTGAAGCTTTCTTT
J gene: TRBJ2-2; V gene: TRBV2; clone size: few; D gene: TRBD2; CDR3 protein: CASRARPGTRSTGELFF; CDR3 DNA: TGTGCCAGCAGGGCCAGACCCGGGACTAGGTCGACCGGGGAGCTGTTTTTT
J gene: TRBJ1-2; V gene: TRBV7-3; clone size: NA; D gene: NA; CDR3 protein: CASSPDGGRYYGYTF; CDR3 DNA: TGTGCCAGCAGCCCTGACGGGGGACGGTACTATGGCTACACCTTC
J gene: TRBJ2-3; V gene: TRBV7-9; clone size: few; D gene: TRBD2; CDR3 protein: CASRREVTDTQYF; CDR3 DNA: TGTGCCAGCCGGCGGGAGGTAACAGATACGCAGTATTTT
J gene: TRBJ2-4; V gene: TRBV6-5; clone size: NA; D gene: NA; CDR3 protein: CASKLQGRGNIQYF; CDR3 DNA: TGTGCCAGCAAACTTCAGGGCCGAGGAAACATTCAGTACTTC
J gene: TRBJ2-2; V gene: TRBV10-3; clone size: NA; D gene: NA; CDR3 protein: CAISDNRGTRGGELFF; CDR3 DNA: TGTGCCATCAGTGATAATAGAGGGACTCGCGGCGGGGAGCTGTTTTTT
J gene: TRBJ1-5; V gene: TRBV4-3; clone size: NA; D gene: NA; CDR3 protein: CASSQDISEPQHF; CDR3 DNA: TGCGCCAGCAGCCAAGATATTAGCGAGCCCCAGCATTTT
J gene: TRBJ2-7; V gene: TRBV4-3; clone size: few; D gene: NA; CDR3 protein: CASSQEFGASYEQYF; CDR3 DNA: TGCGCCAGCAGCCAAGAATTCGGAGCGAGTTACGAGCAGTACTTC
J gene: TRBJ2-7; V gene: TRBV27; clone size: few; D gene: NA; CDR3 protein: CASSLRGSGYEQYF; CDR3 DNA: TGTGCCAGCAGTTTACGGGGTTCCGGCTACGAGCAGTACTTC
J gene: TRBJ1-2; V gene: TRBV6-5; clone size: NA; D gene: NA; CDR3 protein: CASSYRTLGGRHF; CDR3 DNA: TGTGCCAGCAGTTATAGGACCCTCGGCGGACGGCACTTC
J gene: TRBJ1-1; V gene: TRBV27; clone size: NA; D gene: NA; CDR3 protein: CASSLWGADTEAFF; CDR3 DNA: TGTGCCAGCAGTTTATGGGGCGCTGACACTGAAGCTTTCTTT
J gene: TRBJ2-2; V gene: TRBV10-3; clone size: few; D gene: NA; CDR3 protein: CATWTSMNTGELFF; CDR3 DNA: TGTGCCACCTGGACTTCTATGAACACCGGGGAGCTGTTTTTT
J gene: TRBJ1-2; V gene: TRBV5-5; clone size: NA; D gene: TRBD1; CDR3 protein: CASSPRDRVGGYTF; CDR3 DNA: TGTGCCAGCAGCCCTCGGGACAGGGTGGGTGGCTACACCTTC
J gene: TRBJ1-2; V gene: TRBV19; clone size: NA; D gene: NA; CDR3 protein: CASSTTSGTDGRVHCTF; CDR3 DNA: TGTGCCAGTAGCACAACCAGTGGCACGGACGGTCGTGTTCATTGTACCTTC
J gene: TRBJ2-1; V gene: TRBV5-1; clone size: NA; D gene: NA; CDR3 protein: CASSLETGSYNEQFF; CDR3 DNA: TGCGCCAGCAGCTTGGAGACAGGCTCCTACAATGAGCAGTTCTTC
J gene: TRBJ2-3; V gene: TRBV12-3/TRBV12-4; clone size: NA; D gene: NA; CDR3 protein: CASSFEGIPSTDTQYF; CDR3 DNA: TGTGCCAGCAGTTTCGAAGGAATTCCTAGCACAGATACGCAGTATTTT
J gene: TRBJ1-2; V gene: TRBV7-2; clone size: few; D gene: TRBD1; CDR3 protein: CASSPDRGFSNYGYTF; CDR3 DNA: TGTGCCAGCAGCCCGGACAGGGGATTTTCTAACTATGGCTACACCTTC
J gene: TRBJ2-5; V gene: TRBV12-3/TRBV12-4; clone size: few; D gene: TRBD2; CDR3 protein: CASSFWAGDVKETQYF; CDR3 DNA: TGTGCCAGCAGTTTTTGGGCGGGGGACGTAAAAGAGACCCAGTACTTC
J gene: TRBJ2-3; V gene: TRBV20-1; clone size: NA; D gene: TRBD2; CDR3 protein: CSARDVSGGDTQYF; CDR3 DNA: TGCAGTGCTAGAGATGTTAGCGGGGGAGATACGCAGTATTTT
J gene: TRBJ1-1; V gene: TRBV20-1; clone size: NA; D gene: NA; CDR3 protein: CSASSSLLITEAFF; CDR3 DNA: TGCAGTGCCTCATCGTCCCTTCTTATCACTGAAGCTTTCTTT
J gene: TRBJ2-7; V gene: TRBV7-2; clone size: NA; D gene: NA; CDR3 protein: CASGLLFSYEQYF; CDR3 DNA: TGTGCCAGCGGGCTCCTTTTTTCCTACGAGCAGTACTTC
J gene: TRBJ1-1; V gene: TRBV2; clone size: NA; D gene: NA; CDR3 protein: CASNDQRSGTEAFF; CDR3 DNA: TGTGCCAGCAACGACCAAAGGTCAGGCACTGAAGCTTTCTTT
J gene: TRBJ2-1; V gene: TRBV7-8; clone size: NA; D gene: NA; CDR3 protein: CASSSYPRDWNNEQFF; CDR3 DNA: TGTGCCAGCAGCAGCTACCCCCGGGACTGGAACAATGAGCAGTTCTTC
J gene: TRBJ1-1; V gene: TRBV20-1; clone size: NA; D gene: NA; CDR3 protein: CSAIAQGNTEAFF; CDR3 DNA: TGCAGTGCTATAGCGCAGGGGAACACTGAAGCTTTCTTT
J gene: TRBJ2-2; V gene: TRBV7-6; clone size: many; D gene: NA; CDR3 protein: CASSLDRVTGELFF; CDR3 DNA: TGTGCCAGCAGCTTAGACAGGGTCACCGGGGAGCTGTTTTTT
J gene: TRBJ1-1; V gene: TRBV5-5; clone size: NA; D gene: NA; CDR3 protein: CAGRADPFTEAFF; CDR3 DNA: TGTGCCGGCCGCGCAGATCCGTTCACTGAAGCTTTCTTT
J gene: TRBJ2-1; V gene: TRBV5-1; clone size: NA; D gene: TRBD2; CDR3 protein: CASSIGTRNEQFF; CDR3 DNA: TGCGCCAGCAGCATCGGGACTAGGAATGAGCAGTTCTTC
J gene: TRBJ2-7; V gene: TRBV4-1; clone size: few; D gene: TRBD2; CDR3 protein: CASSQAIGLAETYEQYF; CDR3 DNA: TGCGCCAGCAGCCAAGCGATCGGACTAGCGGAGACCTACGAGCAGTACTTC
J gene: TRBJ2-7; V gene: TRBV7-6; clone size: few; D gene: TRBD1; CDR3 protein: CASSPEDRFPQGQYF; CDR3 DNA: TGTGCCAGCAGCCCGGAGGACAGGTTCCCCCAGGGGCAGTACTTC